Each of the 5 T cell receptor beta chains below was sequenced from the same sample in a study of T cells in Graves' hyperthyroidism and ophthalmopathy. There were TCR beta CDR3 regions amplified from RNA transcripts. TCR CDR3 underwent first-round RT-PCR with the HTBI primer set. MiXCR was run by TCRdb on the multiplex PCR reads, yielding one entry per CDR3 protein. The table lists hundreds of thousands of distinct CDR3 sequences, roughly a sixth of them singletons, with around 3.5% in the top ten. The sample was blood. The receptor source for this set is a woman in her 40s with Graves' ophthalmopathy.

In its sample, this clonotype was seen a few times. The chain has TRBV6-1 and TRBJ2-7; D not certain. The CDR3 extends over 13 amino acids. Trimming cost V 5 bases and J 0 bases, with 8 bases left between them. Germline CDR1 MNHNS, CDR2 SASEGT. CDR3: CASSTASSYEQYF. In nucleotides, the CDR3 is TGTGCCAGCAGTACAGCGAGCTCCTACGAGCAGTACTTC.

This clonotype was seen many times. The genes are TRBV27 and TRBJ2-3, with 7 nucleotides matching TRBD1. The germline gives CDR1 MNHEY, CDR2 SMNVEV (reference sequence). The CDR3 runs to 19 residues. Germline trimming cut 5 bases from V and 2 bases from J; bases unmatched to any gene: 19. CDR3 sequence (DNA): TGTGCCAGCAGTGGCCTTATCGGGACAGCCCTGGGTGTCACAGATACGCAGTATTTT. This gives the protein CASSGLIGTALGVTDTQYF.

The chain combines TRBV6-1 with TRBJ2-7; perhaps TRBD1 as D (5 bases). The CDR3 loop spans 16 amino acids. Germline V gives CDR1 MNHNS, CDR2 SASEGT. V was shortened by 5 bases and J by 1 base, with 18 bases between the two germline ends. Written as DNA, the CDR3 is TGTGCCAGCAGTTTTTCTAGGGTGGACATGTCCTACGAGCAGTACTTC. Its translation: CASSFSRVDMSYEQYF.

The chain has TRBV5-6 and TRBJ1-1, with 8 bases lining up with TRBD1. Germline V gene data show CDR1 as SGHDT and CDR2 as YYEEEE. V lost 4 bases and J lost 0; bases outside the gene matches: 8. This CDR3 has 16 amino acids. CDR3 in amino acids: CASSPWTGLMNTEAFF. The CDR3, as DNA: TGTGCCAGCAGCCCATGGACAGGGCTTATGAACACTGAAGCTTTCTTT. Combining the CDR3 with reference TRBV5-6 and TRBJ1-1 gives the whole variable domain DAGVTQSPTHLIKTRGQQVTLRCSPKSGHDTVSWYQQALGQGPQFIFQYYEEEERQRGNFPDRFSGHQFPNYSSELNVNALLLGDSALYLCASSPWTGLMNTEAFFGQGTRLTVV.

The sample holds many counts of this clonotype. The J gene is TRBJ1-2, the V gene TRBV12-3 or TRBV12-4; 7 nucleotides agree with TRBD1. J gave up 5 bases and V 0 bases, and 0 bases lay outside the gene matches. This CDR3 has 13 amino acids. The CDR3 protein is CASSLAQGYGYTF. CDR3 bases: TGTGCCAGCAGTTTAGCACAGGGGTATGGCTACACCTTC.